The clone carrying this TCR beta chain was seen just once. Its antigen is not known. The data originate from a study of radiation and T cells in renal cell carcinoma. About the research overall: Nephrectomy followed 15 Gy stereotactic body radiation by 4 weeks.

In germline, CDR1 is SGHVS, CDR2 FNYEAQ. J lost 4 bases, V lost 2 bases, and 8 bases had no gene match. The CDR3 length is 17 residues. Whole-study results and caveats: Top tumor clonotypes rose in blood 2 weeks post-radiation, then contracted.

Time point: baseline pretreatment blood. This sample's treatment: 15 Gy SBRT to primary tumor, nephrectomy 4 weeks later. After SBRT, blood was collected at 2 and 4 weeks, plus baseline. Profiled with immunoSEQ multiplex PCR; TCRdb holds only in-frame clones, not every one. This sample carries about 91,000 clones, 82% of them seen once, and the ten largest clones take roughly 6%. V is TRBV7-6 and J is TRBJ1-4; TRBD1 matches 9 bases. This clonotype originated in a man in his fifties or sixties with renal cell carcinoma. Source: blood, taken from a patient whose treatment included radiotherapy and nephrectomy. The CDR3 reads CASSLSGGTGYNEKLFF. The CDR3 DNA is TGTGCCAGCAGCTTATCCGGGGGGACAGGGTATAATGAAAAACTGTTTTTT.